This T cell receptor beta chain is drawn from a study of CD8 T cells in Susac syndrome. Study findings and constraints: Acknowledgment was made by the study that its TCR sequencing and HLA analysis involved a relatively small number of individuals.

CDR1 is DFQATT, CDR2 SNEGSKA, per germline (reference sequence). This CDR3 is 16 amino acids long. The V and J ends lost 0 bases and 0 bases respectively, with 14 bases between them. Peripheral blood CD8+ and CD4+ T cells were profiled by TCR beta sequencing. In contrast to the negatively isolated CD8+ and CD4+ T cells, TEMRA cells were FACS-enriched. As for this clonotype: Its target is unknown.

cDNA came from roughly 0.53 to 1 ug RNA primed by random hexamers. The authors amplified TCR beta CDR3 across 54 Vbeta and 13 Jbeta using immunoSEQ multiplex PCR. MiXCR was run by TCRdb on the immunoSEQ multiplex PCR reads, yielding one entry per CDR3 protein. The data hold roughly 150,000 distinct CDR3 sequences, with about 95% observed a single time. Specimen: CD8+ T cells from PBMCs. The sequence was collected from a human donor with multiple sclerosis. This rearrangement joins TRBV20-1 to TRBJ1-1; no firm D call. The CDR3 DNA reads TGCAGTGCTAGAGATGCGTCCGCAGCTTTGAACACTGAAGCTTTCTTT. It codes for CSARDASAALNTEAFF.